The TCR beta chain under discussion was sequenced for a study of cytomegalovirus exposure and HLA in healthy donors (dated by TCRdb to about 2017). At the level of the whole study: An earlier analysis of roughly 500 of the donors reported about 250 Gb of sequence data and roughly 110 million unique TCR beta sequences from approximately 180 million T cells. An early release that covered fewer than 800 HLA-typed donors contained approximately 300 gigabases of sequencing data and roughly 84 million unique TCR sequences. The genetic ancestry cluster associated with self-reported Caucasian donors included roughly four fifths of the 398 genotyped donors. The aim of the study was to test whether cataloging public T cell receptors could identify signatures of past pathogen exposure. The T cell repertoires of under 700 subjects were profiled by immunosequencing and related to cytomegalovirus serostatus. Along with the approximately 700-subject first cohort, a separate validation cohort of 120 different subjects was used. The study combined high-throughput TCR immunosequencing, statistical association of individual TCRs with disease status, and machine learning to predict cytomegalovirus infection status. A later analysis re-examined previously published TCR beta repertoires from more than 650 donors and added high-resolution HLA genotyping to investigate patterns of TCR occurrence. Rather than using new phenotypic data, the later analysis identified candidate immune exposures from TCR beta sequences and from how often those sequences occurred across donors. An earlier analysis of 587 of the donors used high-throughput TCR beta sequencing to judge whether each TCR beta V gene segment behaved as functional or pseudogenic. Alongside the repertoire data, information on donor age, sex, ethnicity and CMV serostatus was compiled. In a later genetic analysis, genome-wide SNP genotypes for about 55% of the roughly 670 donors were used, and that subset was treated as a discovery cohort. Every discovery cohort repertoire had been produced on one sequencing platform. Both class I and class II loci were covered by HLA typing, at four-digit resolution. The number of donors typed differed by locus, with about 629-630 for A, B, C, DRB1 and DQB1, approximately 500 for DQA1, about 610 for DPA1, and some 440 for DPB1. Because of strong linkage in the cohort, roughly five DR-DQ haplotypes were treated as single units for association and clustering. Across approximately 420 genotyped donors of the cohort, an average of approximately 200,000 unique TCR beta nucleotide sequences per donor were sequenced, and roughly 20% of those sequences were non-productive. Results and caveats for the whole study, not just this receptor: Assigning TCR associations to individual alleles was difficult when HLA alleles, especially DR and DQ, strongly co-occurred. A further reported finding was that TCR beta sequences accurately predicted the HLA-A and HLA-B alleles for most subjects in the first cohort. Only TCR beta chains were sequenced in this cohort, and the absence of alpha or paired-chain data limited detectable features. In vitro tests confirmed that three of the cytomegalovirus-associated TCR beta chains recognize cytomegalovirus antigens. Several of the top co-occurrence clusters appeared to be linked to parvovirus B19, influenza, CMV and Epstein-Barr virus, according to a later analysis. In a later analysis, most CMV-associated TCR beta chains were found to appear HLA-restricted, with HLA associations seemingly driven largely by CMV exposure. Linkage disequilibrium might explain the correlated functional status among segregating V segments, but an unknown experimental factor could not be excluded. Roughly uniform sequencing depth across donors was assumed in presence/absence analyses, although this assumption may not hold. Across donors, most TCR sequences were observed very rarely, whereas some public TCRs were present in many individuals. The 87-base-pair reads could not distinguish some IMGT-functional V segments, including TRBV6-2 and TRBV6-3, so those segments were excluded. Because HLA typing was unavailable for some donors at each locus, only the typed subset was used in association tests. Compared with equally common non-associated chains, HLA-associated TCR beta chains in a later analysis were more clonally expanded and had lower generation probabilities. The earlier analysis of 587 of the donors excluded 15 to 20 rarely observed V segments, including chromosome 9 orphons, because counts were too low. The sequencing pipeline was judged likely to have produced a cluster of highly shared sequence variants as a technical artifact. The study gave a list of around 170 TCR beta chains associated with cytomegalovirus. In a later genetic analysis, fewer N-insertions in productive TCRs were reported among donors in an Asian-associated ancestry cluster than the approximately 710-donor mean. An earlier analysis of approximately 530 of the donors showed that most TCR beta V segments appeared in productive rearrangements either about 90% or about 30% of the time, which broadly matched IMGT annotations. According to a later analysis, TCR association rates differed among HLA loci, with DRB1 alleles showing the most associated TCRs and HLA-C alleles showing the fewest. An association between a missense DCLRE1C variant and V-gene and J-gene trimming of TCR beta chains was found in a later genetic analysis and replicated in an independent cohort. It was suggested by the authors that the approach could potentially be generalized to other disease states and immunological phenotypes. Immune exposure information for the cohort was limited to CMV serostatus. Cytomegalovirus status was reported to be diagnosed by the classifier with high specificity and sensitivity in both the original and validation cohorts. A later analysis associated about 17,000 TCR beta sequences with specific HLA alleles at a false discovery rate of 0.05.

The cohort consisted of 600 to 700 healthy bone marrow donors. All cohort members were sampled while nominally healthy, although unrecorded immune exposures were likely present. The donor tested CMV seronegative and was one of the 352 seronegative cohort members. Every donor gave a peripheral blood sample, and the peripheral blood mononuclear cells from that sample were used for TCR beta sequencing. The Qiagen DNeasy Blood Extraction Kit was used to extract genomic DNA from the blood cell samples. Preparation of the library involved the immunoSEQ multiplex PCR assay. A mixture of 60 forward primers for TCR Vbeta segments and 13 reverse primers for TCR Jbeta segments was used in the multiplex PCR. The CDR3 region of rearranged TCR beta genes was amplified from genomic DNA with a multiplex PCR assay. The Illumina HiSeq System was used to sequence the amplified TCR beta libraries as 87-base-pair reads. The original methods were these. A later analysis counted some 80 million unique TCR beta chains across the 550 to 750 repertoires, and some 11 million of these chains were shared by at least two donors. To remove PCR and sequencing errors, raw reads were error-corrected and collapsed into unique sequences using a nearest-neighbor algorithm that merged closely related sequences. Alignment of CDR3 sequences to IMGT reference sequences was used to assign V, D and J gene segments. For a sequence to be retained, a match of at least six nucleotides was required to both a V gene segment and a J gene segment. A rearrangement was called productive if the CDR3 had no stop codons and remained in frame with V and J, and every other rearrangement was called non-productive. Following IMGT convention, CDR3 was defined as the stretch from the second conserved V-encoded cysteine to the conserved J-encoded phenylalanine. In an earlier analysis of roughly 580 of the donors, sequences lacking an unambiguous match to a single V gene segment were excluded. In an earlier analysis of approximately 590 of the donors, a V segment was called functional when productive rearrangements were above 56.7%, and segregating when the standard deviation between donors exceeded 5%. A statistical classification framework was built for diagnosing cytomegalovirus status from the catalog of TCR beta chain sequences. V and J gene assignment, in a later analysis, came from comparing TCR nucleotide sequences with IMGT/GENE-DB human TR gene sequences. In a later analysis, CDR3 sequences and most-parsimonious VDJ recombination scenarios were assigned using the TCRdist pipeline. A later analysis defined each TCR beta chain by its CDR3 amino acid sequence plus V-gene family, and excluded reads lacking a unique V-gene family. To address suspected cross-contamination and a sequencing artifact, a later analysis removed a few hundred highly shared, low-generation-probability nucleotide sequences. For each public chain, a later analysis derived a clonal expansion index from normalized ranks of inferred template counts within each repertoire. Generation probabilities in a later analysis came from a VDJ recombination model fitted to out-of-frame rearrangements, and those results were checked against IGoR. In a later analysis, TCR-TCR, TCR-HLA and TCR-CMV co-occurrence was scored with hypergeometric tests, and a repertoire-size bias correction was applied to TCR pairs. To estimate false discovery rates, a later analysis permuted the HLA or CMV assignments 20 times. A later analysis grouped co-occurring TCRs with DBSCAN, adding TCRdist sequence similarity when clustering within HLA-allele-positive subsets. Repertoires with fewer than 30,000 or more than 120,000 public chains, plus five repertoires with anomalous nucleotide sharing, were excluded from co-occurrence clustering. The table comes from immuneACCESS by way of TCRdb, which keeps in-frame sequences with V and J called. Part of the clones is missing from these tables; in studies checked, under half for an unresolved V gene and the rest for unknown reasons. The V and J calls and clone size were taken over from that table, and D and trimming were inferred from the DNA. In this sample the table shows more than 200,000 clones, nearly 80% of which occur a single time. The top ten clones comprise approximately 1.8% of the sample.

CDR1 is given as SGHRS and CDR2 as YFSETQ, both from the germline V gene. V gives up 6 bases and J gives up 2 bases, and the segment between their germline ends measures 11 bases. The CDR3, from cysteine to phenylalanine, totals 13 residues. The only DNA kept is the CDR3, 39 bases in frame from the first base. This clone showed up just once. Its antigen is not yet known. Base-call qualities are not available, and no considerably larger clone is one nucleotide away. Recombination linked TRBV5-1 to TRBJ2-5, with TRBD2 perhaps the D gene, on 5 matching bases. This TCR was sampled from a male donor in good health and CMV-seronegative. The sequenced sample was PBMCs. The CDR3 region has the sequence CASMLAGQETQYF. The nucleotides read TGCGCCAGCATGCTGGCGGGTCAAGAGACCCAGTACTTC.